These T cell receptor beta chains were read from a single sample in a study of T cells after yellow fever vaccination. TCRdb reprocessed the 5' RACE reads with MiXCR, giving one entry per CDR3 protein. The sample has 450,000 to 600,000 distinct CDR3 sequences; roughly 12% are singletons. The input for sequencing was PBMCs, taken on the day of the yellow fever booster vaccination. The receptors come from a man between 25 and 39 years old who received the YFV17D yellow fever vaccine. The CDR3 runs from the conserved cysteine through the conserved F or W. Each record gives: J gene, V gene, clone size, D gene, CDR3 DNA, CDR3 protein. D genes are given only for firm matches. Clone size is not always given. Where it is, it says once, few, many or a class for expanded clones.

J gene: TRBJ2-1; V gene: TRBV4-3; clone size: few; D gene: .; CDR3 DNA: TGCGCCAGCAGCCAAGATCCTCCACCTCGCAATGAGCAGTTCTTC; CDR3 protein: CASSQDPPPRNEQFF
J gene: TRBJ2-7; V gene: TRBV10-3; clone size: few; D gene: TRBD2; CDR3 DNA: TGTGCCATCAGCAAGGGGACTAGCGACCCATACGAGCAGTACTTC; CDR3 protein: CAISKGTSDPYEQYF
J gene: TRBJ2-7; V gene: TRBV6-2/TRBV6-3; clone size: .; D gene: TRBD2; CDR3 DNA: TGTGCCAGCAGTGACACCGGGACTAGCGGGAGGCGGCTCGAGCAGTACTTC; CDR3 protein: CASSDTGTSGRRLEQYF
J gene: TRBJ2-7; V gene: TRBV20-1; clone size: few; D gene: TRBD2; CDR3 DNA: TGCAGTGCTAGACAGCGGGGGTACTCCTACGAGCAGTACTTC; CDR3 protein: CSARQRGYSYEQYF
J gene: TRBJ2-1; V gene: TRBV29-1; clone size: .; D gene: .; CDR3 DNA: TGCAGCGGGACCCGATACAATGAGCAGTTCTTC; CDR3 protein: CSGTRYNEQFF
J gene: TRBJ2-3; V gene: TRBV7-3; clone size: few; D gene: .; CDR3 DNA: TGTGCCAGCAGCTTAAACGCAGCCGCTTCCACAGATACGCAGTATTTT; CDR3 protein: CASSLNAAASTDTQYF
J gene: TRBJ1-5; V gene: TRBV20-1; clone size: .; D gene: TRBD1; CDR3 DNA: TGCAGTGCCCGGGAGGGGGCAAGCAATCAGCCCCAGCATTTT; CDR3 protein: CSAREGASNQPQHF
J gene: TRBJ2-5; V gene: TRBV7-2; clone size: few; D gene: .; CDR3 DNA: TGTGCCAGCAGCTTTCGCAGGGACCAAGAGACCCAGTACTTC; CDR3 protein: CASSFRRDQETQYF
J gene: TRBJ2-7; V gene: TRBV20-1; clone size: few; D gene: TRBD2; CDR3 DNA: TGCAGTGCCGAGCGGGAGCCCTTGGAGCAGTACTTC; CDR3 protein: CSAEREPLEQYF
J gene: TRBJ2-1; V gene: TRBV7-9; clone size: .; D gene: TRBD2; CDR3 DNA: TGTGCCAGCAGCTTAAGGGTAGCGGGAGGGCATGCGCAGTTCTTC; CDR3 protein: CASSLRVAGGHAQFF
J gene: TRBJ1-6; V gene: TRBV7-1; clone size: .; D gene: .; CDR3 DNA: TGTGCCAGCAGCTCCTCAGGGGTGAATTCACCCCTCCACTTT; CDR3 protein: CASSSSGVNSPLHF
J gene: TRBJ1-5; V gene: TRBV5-1; clone size: .; D gene: .; CDR3 DNA: TGCGCCAGCAGCATCTCAGGGGGCAATCAGCCCCAGCATTTT; CDR3 protein: CASSISGGNQPQHF
J gene: TRBJ2-7; V gene: TRBV20-1; clone size: .; D gene: .; CDR3 DNA: TGCAGTGCTAGGCTTGACGGTTCCTACGAGCAGTACTTC; CDR3 protein: CSARLDGSYEQYF
J gene: TRBJ2-5; V gene: TRBV28; clone size: .; D gene: .; CDR3 DNA: TGTGCCAGCCTTAAGGAGAAAGGCGAGACCCAGTACTTC; CDR3 protein: CASLKEKGETQYF
J gene: TRBJ1-6; V gene: TRBV3-1; clone size: few; D gene: TRBD1; CDR3 DNA: TGTGCCAGCAGCGGTCGACAGGGTTCTATATCACCCCTCCACTTT; CDR3 protein: CASSGRQGSISPLHF
J gene: TRBJ2-3; V gene: TRBV12-3/TRBV12-4; clone size: few; D gene: .; CDR3 DNA: TGTGCCAGCACCTCTAGGGGGGGGACTATCACAGATACGCAGTATTTT; CDR3 protein: CASTSRGGTITDTQYF